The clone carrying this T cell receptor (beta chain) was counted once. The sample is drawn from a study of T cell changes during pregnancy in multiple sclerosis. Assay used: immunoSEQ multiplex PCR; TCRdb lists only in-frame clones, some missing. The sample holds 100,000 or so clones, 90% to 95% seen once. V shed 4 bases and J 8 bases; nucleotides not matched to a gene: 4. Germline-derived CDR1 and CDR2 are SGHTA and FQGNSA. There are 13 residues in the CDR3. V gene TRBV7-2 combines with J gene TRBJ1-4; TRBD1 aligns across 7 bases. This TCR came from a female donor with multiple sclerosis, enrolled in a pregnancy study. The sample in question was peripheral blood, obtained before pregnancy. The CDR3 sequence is CASSYRGGEKLFF. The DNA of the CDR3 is TGTGCCAGCAGCTACAGGGGTGGGGAAAAACTGTTTTTT.